This paragraph covers one T cell receptor (beta chain) sequence. The target antigen is unknown. This sample stems from a study of blood T cells in healthy people across ages. Those donating, healthy Caucasian individuals from Russia, were aged roughly 6 to 100. Next came a second PCR, run for 7 to 11 cycles, which used a sample-barcoded 5' primer along with a J-beta primer mix. Via MiXCR, TCRdb re-called the 5' RACE reads, giving one row per CDR3 protein. The sample holds around 780,000 distinct CDR3 sequences; just over 55% are singletons and the top ten take around 24%. Findings of the study overall: A strong correlation was found between TCR beta diversity and the percentage of naive T cells.

Germline CDR1 is MNHEY and CDR2 is SVGAGI. With V trimmed by 5 bases and J by 13 bases, 13 bases remained unmatched. This CDR3 spans 14 amino acids. The receptor was isolated from a man in his forties in good health. The sample was blood. The chain joins TRBV6-5 to TRBJ2-4, with 8 bases lining up with TRBD1. The CDR3 is CASSPRGQGGEQYF. In nucleotides, the CDR3 is TGTGCCAGCAGTCCCCGCGGACAGGGCGGAGAGCAGTACTTC.